The present TCR beta chain was sequenced within a study of blood T cell repertoires in COVID-19. Using immunoSEQ multiplex PCR, the repertoire was profiled, and TCRdb retains in-frame clones only, with some absent. Of approximately 100,000 clones in the sample, 75% to 85% were seen once. Trimming stripped 6 bases from V and 3 bases from J, with 6 bases between. Germline V lookup: CDR1 MDHEN, CDR2 SYDVKM. The CDR3 is 11 amino acids. The TCR comes from a human donor in a cohort sampled during active COVID-19. The rearrangement links TRBV28 to TRBJ2-7, with D unclear. Sequenced sample: peripheral blood. The CDR3 DNA follows: TGTGCCAGCAGCTATAACTACGAGCAGTACTTC. Its translation: CASSYNYEQYF.